The present T cell receptor beta chain was sequenced within a study of T cells after yellow fever vaccination. Using its own MiXCR run on the 5' RACE reads, TCRdb lists one record per CDR3 protein. This sample has a few hundred thousand distinct CDR3 sequences, with 7.5% to 9.5% found just once. The ends lost 2 bases at V and 5 bases at J; junction bases unmatched: 6. This CDR3 spans 15 amino acids. The germline V gene has CDR1 ENHRY and CDR2 SYGVKD. The receptor's source is a man in his late teens or twenties who received the YFV17D yellow fever vaccine. V usage is TRBV10-3 and J usage is TRBJ2-1; 7 bases fit TRBD2. The material sequenced was CD4+ T cells sorted from PBMCs, taken 5 days after the yellow fever booster vaccination. This CDR3 reads CAISEQASGHNEQFF. As DNA, the CDR3 is TGTGCCATCAGTGAGCAGGCTAGCGGACACAATGAGCAGTTCTTC.